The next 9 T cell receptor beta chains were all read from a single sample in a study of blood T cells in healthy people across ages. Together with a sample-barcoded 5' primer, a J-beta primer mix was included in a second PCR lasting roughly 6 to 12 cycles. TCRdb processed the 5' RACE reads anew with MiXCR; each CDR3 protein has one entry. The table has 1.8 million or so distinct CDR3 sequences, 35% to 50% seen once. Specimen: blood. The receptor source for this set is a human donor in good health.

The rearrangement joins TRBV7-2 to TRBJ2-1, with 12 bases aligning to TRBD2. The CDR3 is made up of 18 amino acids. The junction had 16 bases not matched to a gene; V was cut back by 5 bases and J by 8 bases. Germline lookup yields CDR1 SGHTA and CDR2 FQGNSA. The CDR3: CASSIETSGRPIGDEQFF. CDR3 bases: TGTGCCAGCAGCATAGAGACTAGCGGGAGACCCATTGGGGATGAGCAGTTCTTC.

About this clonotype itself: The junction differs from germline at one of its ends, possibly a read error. CDR3 DNA: TGTGCTAGCAGCTTCGACAGGGGGCAGGGTGAGCAGTACTTC. Protein product: CASSFDRGQGEQYF. V gene TRBV7-7 combines with J gene TRBJ2-5; 10 bases align to TRBD1. This CDR3 has 14 residues. CDR1 and CDR2 from the germline V gene are SSHAT and FNYEAQ (reference sequence).

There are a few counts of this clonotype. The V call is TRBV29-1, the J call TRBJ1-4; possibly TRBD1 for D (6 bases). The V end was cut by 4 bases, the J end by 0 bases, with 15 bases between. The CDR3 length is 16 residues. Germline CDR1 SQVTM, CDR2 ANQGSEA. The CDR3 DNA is TGCAGCGTTGTGGGGGCAGAAGAAACAACTAATGAAAAACTGTTTTTT. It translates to CSVVGAEETTNEKLFF.

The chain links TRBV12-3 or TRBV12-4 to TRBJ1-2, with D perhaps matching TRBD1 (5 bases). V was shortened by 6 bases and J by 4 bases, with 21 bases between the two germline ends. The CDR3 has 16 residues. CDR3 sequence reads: CASSPAGTGPIYGYTF. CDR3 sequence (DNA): TGTGCCAGCAGCCCTGCAGGAACAGGACCTATCTATGGCTACACCTTC.

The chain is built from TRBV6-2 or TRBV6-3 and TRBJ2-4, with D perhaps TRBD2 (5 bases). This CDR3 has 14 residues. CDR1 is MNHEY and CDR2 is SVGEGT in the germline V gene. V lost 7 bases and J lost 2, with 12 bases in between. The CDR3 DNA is TGTGCCAGCAAGGGTGACGGGACCAAAAACATTCAGTACTTC. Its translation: CASKGDGTKNIQYF.

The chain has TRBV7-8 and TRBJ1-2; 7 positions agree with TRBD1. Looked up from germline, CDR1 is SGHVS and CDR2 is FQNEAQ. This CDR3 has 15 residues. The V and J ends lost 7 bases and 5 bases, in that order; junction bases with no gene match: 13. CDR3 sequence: CASTGTDSVRYGYTF. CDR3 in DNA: TGTGCCAGCACAGGGACAGACTCCGTGCGGTATGGCTACACCTTC.

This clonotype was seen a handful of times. DNA of the CDR3: TGCAGCGTTGGGGCCCTGATGGTGACCCAGTACTTC. Protein sequence: CSVGALMVTQYF. The chain employs TRBV29-1 and TRBJ2-5; D not certain. Germline loops: CDR1 SQVTM, CDR2 ANQGSEA. The V and J ends lost 4 bases and 7 bases respectively, with 13 bases between them. This CDR3 region has 12 residues. The complete variable domain, with remaining parts taken from reference TRBV29-1 and TRBJ2-5, reads SAVISQKPSRDICQRGTSLTIQCQVDSQVTMMFWYRQQPGQSLTLIATANQGSEATYESGFVIDKFPISRPNLTFSTLTVSNMSPEDSSIYLCSVGALMVTQYFGPGTRLLVL.

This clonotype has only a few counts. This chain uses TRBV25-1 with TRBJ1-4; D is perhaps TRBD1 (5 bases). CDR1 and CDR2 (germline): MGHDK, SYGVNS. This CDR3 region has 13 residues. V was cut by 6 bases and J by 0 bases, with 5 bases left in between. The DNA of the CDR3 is TGTGCCAGCAGGGACACAACTAATGAAAAACTGTTTTTT. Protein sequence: CASRDTTNEKLFF.

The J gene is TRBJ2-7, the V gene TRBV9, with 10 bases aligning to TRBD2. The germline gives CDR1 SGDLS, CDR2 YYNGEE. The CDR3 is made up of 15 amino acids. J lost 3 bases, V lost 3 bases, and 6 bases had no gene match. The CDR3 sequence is CASSAGGLAFYEQYF. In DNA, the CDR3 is TGTGCCAGCAGCGCCGGGGGACTAGCGTTCTACGAGCAGTACTTC.